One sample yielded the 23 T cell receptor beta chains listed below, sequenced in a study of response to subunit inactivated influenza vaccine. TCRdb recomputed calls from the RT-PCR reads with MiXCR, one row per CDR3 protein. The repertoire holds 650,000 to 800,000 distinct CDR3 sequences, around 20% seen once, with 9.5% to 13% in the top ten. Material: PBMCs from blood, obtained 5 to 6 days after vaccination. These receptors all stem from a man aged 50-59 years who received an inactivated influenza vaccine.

The CDR3 DNA sequence: TGTGCCAGCAGCACCGGGACAGACATAGAGACCCAGTACTTC. Amino acid sequence: CASSTGTDIETQYF. The rearrangement links TRBV2 to TRBJ2-5, with 7 bases that match TRBD1. This CDR3 is 14 amino acids long. J gave up 4 bases and V 6 bases, and 8 bases lay outside the gene matches. Germline lookup yields CDR1 SNHLY and CDR2 FYNNEI.

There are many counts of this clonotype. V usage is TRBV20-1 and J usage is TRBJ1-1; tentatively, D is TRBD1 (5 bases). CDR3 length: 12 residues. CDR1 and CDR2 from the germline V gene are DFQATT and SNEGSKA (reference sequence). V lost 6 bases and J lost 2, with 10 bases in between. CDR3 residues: CSAMGPNTEAFF. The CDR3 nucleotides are TGCAGTGCGATGGGGCCCAACACTGAAGCTTTCTTT.

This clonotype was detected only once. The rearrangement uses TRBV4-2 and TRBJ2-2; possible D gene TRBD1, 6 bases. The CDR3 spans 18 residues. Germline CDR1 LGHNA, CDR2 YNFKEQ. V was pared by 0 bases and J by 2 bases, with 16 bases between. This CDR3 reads CASSQDFLGTHNTGELFF. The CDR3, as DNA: TGTGCCAGCAGCCAAGATTTTTTGGGGACACATAACACCGGGGAGCTGTTTTTT.

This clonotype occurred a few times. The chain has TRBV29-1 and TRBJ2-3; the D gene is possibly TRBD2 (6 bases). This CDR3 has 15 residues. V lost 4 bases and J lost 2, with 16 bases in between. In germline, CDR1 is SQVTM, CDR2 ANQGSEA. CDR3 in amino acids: CSVVIAEAITDTQYF. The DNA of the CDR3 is TGCAGCGTTGTGATAGCGGAGGCTATCACAGATACGCAGTATTTT.

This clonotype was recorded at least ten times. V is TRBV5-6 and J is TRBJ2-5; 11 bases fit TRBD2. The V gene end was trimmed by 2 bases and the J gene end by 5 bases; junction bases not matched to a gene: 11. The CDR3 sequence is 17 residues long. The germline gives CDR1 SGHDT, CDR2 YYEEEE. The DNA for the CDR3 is TGTGCCAGCAGCTTCTTGACTAGCGGGGCCCTCGGGGAGACCCAGTACTTC. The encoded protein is CASSFLTSGALGETQYF.

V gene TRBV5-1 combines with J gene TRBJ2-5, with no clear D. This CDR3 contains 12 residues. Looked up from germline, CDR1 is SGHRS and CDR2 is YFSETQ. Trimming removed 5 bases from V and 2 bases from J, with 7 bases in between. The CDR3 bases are TGCGCCAGCAGGTCTAGTCAAGAGACCCAGTACTTC. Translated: CASRSSQETQYF.

CDR3 sequence reads: CASSESPDTQYF. CDR3 sequence (DNA): TGTGCCAGCAGTGAGAGCCCAGATACGCAGTATTTT. V usage is TRBV12-3 or TRBV12-4 and J usage is TRBJ2-3; D is ambiguous. V was cut by 5 bases and J by 4 bases, with 7 bases left in between. This CDR3 is 12 amino acids long.

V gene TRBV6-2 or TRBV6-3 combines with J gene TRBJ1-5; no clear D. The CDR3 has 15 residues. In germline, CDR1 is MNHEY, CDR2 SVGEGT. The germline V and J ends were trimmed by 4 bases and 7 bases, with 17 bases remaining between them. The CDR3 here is CASSSAGTFSQPQHF. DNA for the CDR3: TGTGCCAGCAGTTCCGCAGGCACATTCTCGCAGCCCCAGCATTTT.

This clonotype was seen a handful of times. The CDR3 here is CASSQDRVADGYTF. As DNA, the CDR3 is TGTGCCAGCAGCCAGGACAGGGTGGCCGATGGCTACACCTTC. This sequence joins TRBV7-2 and TRBJ1-2; 8 nucleotides agree with TRBD1. Germline V lookup: CDR1 SGHTA, CDR2 FQGNSA. This CDR3 has 14 amino acids. V shed 5 bases and J 6 bases; nucleotides not matched to a gene: 8.

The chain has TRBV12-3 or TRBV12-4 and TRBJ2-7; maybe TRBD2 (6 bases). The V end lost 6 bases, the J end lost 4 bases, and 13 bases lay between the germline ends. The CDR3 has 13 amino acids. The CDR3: CASRPVGGYEQYF. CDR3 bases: TGTGCCAGCAGGCCGGTGGGGGGTTACGAGCAGTACTTC.

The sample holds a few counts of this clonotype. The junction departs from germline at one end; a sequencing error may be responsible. In DNA form, the CDR3 reads TGTGCCAGCAGTGCCGAAGCGGGGAGGGAGAGCCAGTACTTC. Its translation: CASSAEAGRESQYF. J is TRBJ2-5 and V is TRBV25-1; TRBD2 matches at 7 bases. The CDR3 contains 14 residues. The V gene's germline CDR1 is MGHDK and CDR2 SYGVNS.

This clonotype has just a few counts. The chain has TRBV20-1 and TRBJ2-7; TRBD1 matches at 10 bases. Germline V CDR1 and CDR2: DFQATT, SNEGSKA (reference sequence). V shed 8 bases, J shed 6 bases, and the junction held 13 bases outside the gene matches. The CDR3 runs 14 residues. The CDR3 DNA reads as TGCAGTCCCTCCCGACAGGGGGCGTCTGGCGAGCAGTACTTC. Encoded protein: CSPSRQGASGEQYF.

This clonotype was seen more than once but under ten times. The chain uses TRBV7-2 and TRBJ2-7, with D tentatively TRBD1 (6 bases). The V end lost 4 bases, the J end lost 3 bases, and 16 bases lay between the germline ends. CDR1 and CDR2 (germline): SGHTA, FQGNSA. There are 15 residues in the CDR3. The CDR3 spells CASSSGAGFLYEQYF. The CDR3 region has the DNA TGTGCCAGCAGCTCAGGGGCGGGTTTTCTCTACGAGCAGTACTTC.

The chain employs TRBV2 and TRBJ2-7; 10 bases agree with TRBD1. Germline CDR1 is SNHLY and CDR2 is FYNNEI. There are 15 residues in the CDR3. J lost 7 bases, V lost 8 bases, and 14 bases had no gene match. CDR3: CASGRSGQGSREQYF. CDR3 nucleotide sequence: TGTGCCAGCGGGCGGTCGGGACAGGGGAGTCGAGAGCAGTACTTC.

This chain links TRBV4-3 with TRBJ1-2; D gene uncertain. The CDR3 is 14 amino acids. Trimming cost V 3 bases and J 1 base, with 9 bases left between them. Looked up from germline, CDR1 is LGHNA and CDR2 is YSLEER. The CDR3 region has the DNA TGCGCCAGCAGCCAGGACGGGAGTAACTATGGCTACACCTTC. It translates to CASSQDGSNYGYTF.

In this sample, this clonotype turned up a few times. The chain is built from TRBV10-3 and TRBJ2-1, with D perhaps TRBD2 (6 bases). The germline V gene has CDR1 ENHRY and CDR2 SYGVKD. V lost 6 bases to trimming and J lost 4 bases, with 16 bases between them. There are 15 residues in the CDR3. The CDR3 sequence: CAISGGPTNYNEQFF. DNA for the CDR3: TGTGCCATCAGCGGGGGACCAACTAATTACAATGAGCAGTTCTTC.

Written as DNA, the CDR3 is TGTGCCAGCAGTTCGCTTTGGCGGGAGACAATCTACGAGCAGTACTTC. This gives the protein CASSSLWRETIYEQYF. The chain has TRBV28 and TRBJ2-7, with 7 nucleotides matching TRBD2. CDR1 is MDHEN, CDR2 SYDVKM, per germline. Trimming removed 4 bases from V and 3 bases from J; junction bases left unmatched: 12. CDR3 size: 16 residues. Looking up the rest from reference TRBV28 and TRBJ2-7 gives the full variable domain: DVKVTQSSRYLVKRTGEKVFLECVQDMDHENMFWYRQDPGLGLRLIYFSYDVKMKEKGDIPEGYSVSREKKERFSLILESASTNQTSMYLCASSSLWRETIYEQYFGPGTRLTVT.

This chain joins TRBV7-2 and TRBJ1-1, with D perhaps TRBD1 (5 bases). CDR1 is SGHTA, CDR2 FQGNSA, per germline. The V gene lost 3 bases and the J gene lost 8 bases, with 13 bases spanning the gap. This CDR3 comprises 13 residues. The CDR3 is CASSFQGLGEAFF. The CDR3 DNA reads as TGTGCCAGCAGCTTTCAGGGCCTCGGGGAAGCTTTCTTT. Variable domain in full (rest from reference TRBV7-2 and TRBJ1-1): GAGVSQSPSNKVTEKGKDVELRCDPISGHTALYWYRQSLGQGLEFLIYFQGNSAPDKSGLPSDRFSAERTGGSVSTLTIQRTQQEDSAVYLCASSFQGLGEAFFGQGTRLTVV.

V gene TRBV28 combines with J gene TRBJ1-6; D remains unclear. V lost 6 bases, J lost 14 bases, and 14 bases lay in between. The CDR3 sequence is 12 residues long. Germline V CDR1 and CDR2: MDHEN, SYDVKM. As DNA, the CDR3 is TGTGCCAGCAGAGGTACGCCCCAAACCCTCCACTTT. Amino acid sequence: CASRGTPQTLHF.

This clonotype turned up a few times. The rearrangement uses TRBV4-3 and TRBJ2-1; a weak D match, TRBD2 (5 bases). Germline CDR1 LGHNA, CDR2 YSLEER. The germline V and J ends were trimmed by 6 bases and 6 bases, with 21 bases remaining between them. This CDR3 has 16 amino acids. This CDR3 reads CASSSLSRGPGNEQFF. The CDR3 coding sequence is TGCGCCAGCAGTTCTCTTTCCCGAGGGCCAGGCAATGAGCAGTTCTTC.

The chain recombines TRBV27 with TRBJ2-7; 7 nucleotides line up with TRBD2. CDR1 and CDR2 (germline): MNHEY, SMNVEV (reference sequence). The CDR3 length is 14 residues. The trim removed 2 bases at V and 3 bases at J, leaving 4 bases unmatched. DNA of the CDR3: TGTGCCAGCAGTTTAACGGGACTAATCTACGAGCAGTACTTC. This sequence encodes CASSLTGLIYEQYF.

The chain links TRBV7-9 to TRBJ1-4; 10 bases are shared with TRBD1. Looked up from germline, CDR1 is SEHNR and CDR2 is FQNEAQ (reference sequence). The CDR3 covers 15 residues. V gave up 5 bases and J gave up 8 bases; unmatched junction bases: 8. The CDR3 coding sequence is TGTGCCAGCAGCGTGGACAGGGGGAACCACGAAAAACTGTTTTTT. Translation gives CASSVDRGNHEKLFF.

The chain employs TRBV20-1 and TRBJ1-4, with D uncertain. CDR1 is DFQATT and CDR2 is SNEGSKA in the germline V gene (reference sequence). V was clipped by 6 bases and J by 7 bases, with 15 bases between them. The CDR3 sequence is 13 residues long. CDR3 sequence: CSAETPGGEKLFF. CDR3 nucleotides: TGCAGTGCGGAGACCCCCGGAGGTGAAAAACTGTTTTTT.